A selection of T cell receptor beta chains follows, all from one sample in a study of blood T cell repertoires in COVID-19. The method was immunoSEQ multiplex PCR; TCRdb's version includes in-frame clones alone and lacks a portion of them. The sample has approximately 280,000 clones, 90% seen once. Sequencing was carried out using PBMCs or T cells enriched from blood (not recorded which). Source of these receptors: a woman younger than 30 with acute COVID-19. CDR3s include the opening cysteine and the closing phenylalanine or tryptophan. Fields, in order: J gene, clone size, D gene, V gene, CDR3 DNA, CDR3 protein. D genes are given only for firm matches. The size entry is marked missing in some rows and otherwise reads once, few, many or a size class.

>TRBJ2-3|.|.|TRBV5-4
TGTGCCAGCAGCGCAGGGGGCACAGATACGCAGTATTTT
CASSAGGTDTQYF
>TRBJ2-1|.|.|TRBV21-1
TGTGCCAGCAGTTTAGCGGGAGGGCTTAACAATGAGCAGTTCTTC
CASSLAGGLNNEQFF
>TRBJ1-1|.|.|TRBV18
TGTGCCACCTTTCCTGGGCCCGGCACTGAAGCTTTCTTT
CATFPGPGTEAFF
>TRBJ1-5|.|TRBD1|TRBV3-1/TRBV3-2
TGTGCCAGCAGCCAGGGACAGGGGGGGGGACAGCCCCAGCATTTT
CASSQGQGGGQPQHF
>TRBJ1-1|.|TRBD1|TRBV19
TGTGCCAGTAGTAAGACAGGGGTCACTGAAGCTTTCTTT
CASSKTGVTEAFF
>TRBJ1-2|.|.|TRBV6-6
TGTGCCAGCAGTCTCCGACAGACCGAAAACTATGGCTACACCTTC
CASSLRQTENYGYTF
>TRBJ1-5|.|.|TRBV28
TGTGCCAGCAGTCCGCCGGCGGGGAATCAGCCCCAGCATTTT
CASSPPAGNQPQHF
>TRBJ1-6|many|TRBD1|TRBV6-5
TGTGCCAGCAGCTTGACAGGGGAGAATTCACCCCTCCACTTT
CASSLTGENSPLHF
>TRBJ2-1|.|.|TRBV10-3
TGTGCCATCAGGACGACTGCGTCCTACAATGAGCAGTTCTTC
CAIRTTASYNEQFF
>TRBJ2-1|.|TRBD2|TRBV19
TGTGCCAGTAGTATCCATAGCGGGAGGTCCTACAATGAGCAGTTCTTC
CASSIHSGRSYNEQFF
>TRBJ2-7|many|.|TRBV6-5
TGTGCCAGCAGTTACTCCGGACAGATATACGAGCAGCAGTACTTC
CASSYSGQIYEQQYF
>TRBJ1-2|.|.|TRBV20-1
TGCAGTGCTACCGGCTATGGCTACACCTTC
CSATGYGYTF
>TRBJ1-4|.|.|TRBV7-8
TGTGCCAGCAGCTTAGCCAAGAGAGGGTCCCAAGAAAAACTGTTTTTT
CASSLAKRGSQEKLFF
>TRBJ1-6|.|TRBD1|TRBV18
TGTGCCAGCTCACCCCCTCCCACAGGGGGCAATTCACCCCTCCACTTT
CASSPPPTGGNSPLHF
>TRBJ2-7|.|TRBD1|TRBV9
TGTGCCAGCAGCGTAGGAGGACAGGCCAACGAGCAGTACTTC
CASSVGGQANEQYF
>TRBJ2-3|.|.|TRBV18
TGTGCCGGCTCACCGAGTCTAGCTGCTAGCACAGATACGCAGTATTTT
CAGSPSLAASTDTQYF
>TRBJ1-2|.|TRBD1|TRBV5-4
TGTGCCAGCAGCTTGGAGGGGGCTGGGGGCTACACCTTC
CASSLEGAGGYTF
>TRBJ2-4|.|TRBD1|TRBV5-1
TGCGCCAGCAGCCCTATCCCGGGACAGGGGAACATTCAGTACTTC
CASSPIPGQGNIQYF
>TRBJ1-6|.|.|TRBV7-3
TGTGCCAGCAGCTTCGGGAATTCACCCCTCCACTTT
CASSFGNSPLHF
>TRBJ2-6|.|.|TRBV30
TGTGCCTGGAGTGTACTGGGTCGAGGGGGCAACGTCCTGACTTTC
CAWSVLGRGGNVLTF
>TRBJ2-3|.|TRBD2|TRBV27
TGTGCCAGCAGTTTCCAGACTAGCGGGAGGGGTAGCACAGATACGCAGTATTTT
CASSFQTSGRGSTDTQYF
>TRBJ1-5|.|.|TRBV7-9
TGTGCCAGCAGCTTTTTTCCCGCTCGAGGTTACCAGCCCCAGCATTTT
CASSFFPARGYQPQHF
>TRBJ1-5|.|.|TRBV11-2
TGTGCCAGCAGCCCGGGACAAAATAGCAATCAGCCCCAGCATTTT
CASSPGQNSNQPQHF
>TRBJ2-3|.|TRBD1|TRBV15
TGTGCCACCAGCAGACCAGGGACAGTGAGCACAGATACGCAGTATTTT
CATSRPGTVSTDTQYF
>TRBJ1-1|once|.|TRBV4-2
TGTGCCAGCAGCACCGACAGGAACACTGAAGCTTTCTTT
CASSTDRNTEAFF
>TRBJ1-1|.|.|TRBV25-1
TGTGCCAGCCAAGCGGGGGCGCAGGCTGAAGCTTTCTTT
CASQAGAQAEAFF